One sample yielded the 18 T cell receptor beta chains listed below, sequenced in a study of shared clonotypes between healthy human individuals (dated by TCRdb to 2020 to 2022). The method was the immunoSEQ multiplex PCR assay. TCRdb's version of the immuneACCESS table is confined to in-frame rearrangements and falls short of the full clone set. An unresolved V gene accounts for under half of the shortfall where checked; the remainder is of unknown origin. The sample table shows under 2,000,000 clones, and less than 95% are seen once. Roughly 1.2% of the sample is held by the ten biggest clonotypes. CD8 naive samples were CD45RO-negative cells positively selected for CCR7, giving a CD45RA+CCR7+ population that excluded TemRA cells. The sequenced material came from naive CD8+ T cells sorted from blood. The sample's cell subset or site label is to be understood as: CD45RA+CCR7+. These receptors all come from a man aged 18 to 30 in good health.

The V call is TRBV5-4, the J call TRBJ2-1; D is unclear. Germline V gene sequence: CDR1 SGHNT, CDR2 YYREEE (reference sequence). The V and J ends lost 2 bases and 4 bases respectively, with 10 bases between them. The CDR3 totals 14 residues. DNA of the CDR3: TGTGCCAGCAGCTTTCAGCACTCGTACAATGAGCAGTTCTTC. Translated, it gives CASSFQHSYNEQFF.

This CDR3 reads CASSPGTRGNEQFF. DNA for the CDR3: TGTGCCAGCAGTCCCGGGACTAGGGGGAATGAGCAGTTCTTC. This chain connects TRBV27 to TRBJ2-1; 8 nucleotides line up with TRBD2. The V segment lost 5 bases and the J segment 7 bases; nucleotides outside the gene matches: 7. From germline, CDR1 is MNHEY and CDR2 SMNVEV (reference sequence). CDR3 size: 14 residues.

As regards this clone: Additional DNA sequences in this sample encode the identical CDR3. The chain joins TRBV11-2 to TRBJ2-7; a weak D match, TRBD1 (5 bases). V gave up 0 bases and J gave up 4 bases, with 13 bases separating them. Germline lookup yields CDR1 SGHAT and CDR2 FQNNGV. The CDR3 runs 15 residues. DNA for the CDR3: TGTGCCAGCAGCTTAGATAAGCAGGCAGGGTACGAGCAGTACTTC. As protein: CASSLDKQAGYEQYF.

V and J are TRBV28 and TRBJ2-5; 8 bases agree with TRBD1. V shed 6 bases, J shed 2 bases, and the junction held 5 bases outside the gene matches. The length of the CDR3 is 14 residues. Germline V gene sequence: CDR1 MDHEN, CDR2 SYDVKM. This CDR3 reads CASSQGTGQETQYF. The CDR3 DNA follows: TGTGCCAGCAGCCAGGGGACAGGACAAGAGACCCAGTACTTC.

The gene calls are TRBV6-1 and TRBJ2-1, with D possibly TRBD1 on 6 matching bases. Germline CDR1 reads MNHNS; CDR2 reads SASEGT. Between the trimmed V and J ends, which lost 2 bases and 6 bases, there was a span of 14 bases. This CDR3 has 15 amino acids. The CDR3 reads CASSEPGVVVNEQFF. The CDR3 DNA reads as TGTGCCAGCAGTGAACCAGGGGTAGTGGTCAATGAGCAGTTCTTC.

CDR3 sequence reads: CASSERVVDTDTQYF. CDR3 sequence (DNA): TGTGCCAGCAGTGAAAGGGTGGTGGACACAGATACGCAGTATTTT. This sequence joins TRBV2 and TRBJ2-3; D ambiguous. The CDR3 is 15 residues long. The V gene lost 2 bases and the J gene lost 2 bases, with 11 bases spanning the gap. CDR1 is SNHLY and CDR2 is FYNNEI in the germline V gene.

This sequence joins TRBV11-2 and TRBJ2-5; D gene unclear. This CDR3 comprises 15 residues. The V end lost 1 base, the J end lost 3 bases, and 12 bases lay between the germline ends. CDR1 and CDR2 from the germline V gene are SGHAT and FQNNGV. CDR3 protein: CASSLGTLKKETQYF. The DNA for the CDR3 is TGTGCCAGCAGCTTAGGGACCCTGAAGAAAGAGACCCAGTACTTC.

This clone was counted once. V and J are TRBV27 and TRBJ1-1; D not resolved. Germline V gene lookup returns CDR1 MNHEY and CDR2 SMNVEV (reference sequence). This CDR3 contains 14 residues. Deletions cut 5 bases from V and 1 base from J, with 11 bases between. For the CDR3, the DNA is TGTGCCAGCAGTCTCGCGGAGGGGAACACTGAAGCTTTCTTT. Translated, it gives CASSLAEGNTEAFF.

The chain employs TRBV4-2 and TRBJ1-4; 10 bases are shared with TRBD1. CDR3 length: 16 amino acids. The germline CDR1 and CDR2 sequences are LGHNA and YNFKEQ. Germline trimming cut 3 bases from V and 7 bases from J; bases unmatched to any gene: 8. The CDR3 sequence is CASSHPTGGGGEKLFF. CDR3 coding DNA: TGTGCCAGCAGCCACCCGACAGGGGGCGGAGGTGAAAAACTGTTTTTT.

V and J are TRBV28 and TRBJ1-5; unclear D gene. The CDR3 covers 15 residues. V was pared by 2 bases and J by 2 bases, with 10 bases between. Germline CDR1 MDHEN, CDR2 SYDVKM. The CDR3 DNA follows: TGTGCCAGCAGTTTAATCGGGTATGGCAATCAGCCCCAGCATTTT. This translates into CASSLIGYGNQPQHF.

The rearrangement uses TRBV5-1 and TRBJ1-4; 7 nucleotides agree with TRBD1. Germline lookup yields CDR1 SGHRS and CDR2 YFSETQ. The CDR3 runs 14 residues. J gave up 2 bases and V 4 bases, and 2 bases lay outside the gene matches. CDR3 in amino acids: CASSQDRTNEKLFF. CDR3 DNA sequence: TGCGCCAGCAGCCAGGACAGGACTAATGAAAAACTGTTTTTT.

The chain links TRBV6-1 to TRBJ1-1; 7 nucleotides agree with TRBD1. CDR3 length: 14 residues. Germline assignment: CDR1 MNHNS and CDR2 SASEGT. Unmatched junction bases numbered 8, after V lost 6 bases and J lost 4 bases. CDR3 nucleotides: TGTGCCAGCAGCGCATACAGGGGTTCCACTGAAGCTTTCTTT. It yields the protein CASSAYRGSTEAFF.

This chain links TRBV6-5 with TRBJ2-1; weak D call: TRBD1 (6 bases). Germline CDR1 and CDR2: MNHEY and SVGAGI. V lost 2 bases to trimming and J lost 10 bases, with 9 bases between them. The CDR3 totals 12 residues. The CDR3 region is CASSYGGWEQFF. Here the CDR3 DNA reads TGTGCCAGCAGTTACGGGGGCTGGGAGCAGTTCTTC.

The V call is TRBV9, the J call TRBJ2-7; 11 bases align to TRBD1. The CDR3 is 14 amino acids. The germline gives CDR1 SGDLS, CDR2 YYNGEE. The trim removed 4 bases at V and 4 bases at J, leaving 4 bases unmatched. The CDR3 DNA reads TGTGCCAGCAGCCGCGGACAGGGGGCTTACGAGCAGTACTTC. Translation gives CASSRGQGAYEQYF.

This chain links TRBV30 with TRBJ1-4; 8 bases agree with TRBD1. The V gene end was trimmed by 1 base and the J gene end by 3 bases; junction bases not matched to a gene: 7. The CDR3 spans 16 residues. The germline V gene encodes CDR1 GTSNPN and CDR2 SVGIG (reference sequence). This CDR3 reads CAWSELKGQANEKLFF. CDR3 nucleotide sequence: TGTGCCTGGAGTGAACTGAAGGGACAGGCTAATGAAAAACTGTTTTTT.

The chain carries TRBV6-6 and TRBJ1-4; 10 bases match TRBD1. Trimming took 2 bases from V and 7 from J; bases not matched to a gene: 7. CDR3 length: 16 amino acids. Germline V gene lookup returns CDR1 MNHNY and CDR2 SVGAGI (reference sequence). As DNA, the CDR3 is TGTGCCAGCAGTTACCCCGGACAGGGGGATAGTGAAAAACTGTTTTTT. Residues: CASSYPGQGDSEKLFF.

The rearrangement joins TRBV28 to TRBJ1-4; D remains unclear. Trimming cost V 5 bases and J 8 bases, with 12 bases left between them. The CDR3 contains 13 residues. CDR1 is MDHEN and CDR2 is SYDVKM in the germline V gene. Written as DNA, the CDR3 is TGTGCCAGCAGTCGAGGGATAGAGGAAAAACTGTTTTTT. The encoded protein is CASSRGIEEKLFF.

In its sample, this clone was seen once. This rearrangement joins TRBV12-5 to TRBJ1-1, with D maybe TRBD1 (5 bases). The V end lost 3 bases, the J end lost 8 bases, and 13 bases lay between the germline ends. CDR3 size: 13 residues. The V gene's germline CDR1 is LGHNT and CDR2 FRNRAP. The CDR3 here is CASGFGARLEAFF. CDR3 bases: TGTGCTAGTGGTTTTGGGGCCCGCCTCGAAGCTTTCTTT.